This passage covers 6 T cell receptor beta chains from one sample sequenced in a study of blood T cell repertoires in COVID-19. Here immunoSEQ multiplex PCR was the method, and the copy in TCRdb shows in-frame clones only, minus some. The sample holds approximately 360,000 clones, about 87% seen once. Material for sequencing was PBMCs or T cells enriched from blood (not recorded which). Receptors originate from a man aged 35-49 years in a cohort exposed to, infected with or recovered from COVID-19 (not recorded which).

The chain has TRBV18 and TRBJ2-7; 9 positions agree with TRBD1. Per germline, CDR1 KGHSH and CDR2 LQKENI. CDR3 length equals 15 residues. Unmatched junction bases numbered 7, after V lost 2 bases and J lost 5 bases. CDR3 region: CASSPARQGGNEQYF. CDR3 bases: TGTGCCAGCTCACCAGCGAGACAGGGGGGTAACGAGCAGTACTTC.

The rearrangement joins TRBV6-5 to TRBJ2-7; 12 nucleotides line up with TRBD1. The CDR3 consists of 16 residues. Per germline, CDR1 MNHEY and CDR2 SVGAGI. V lost 2 bases, J lost 3 bases, and 5 bases stayed unmatched. CDR3 nucleotide sequence: TGTGCCAGCAGTTACCGGGGACAGGGGGCTTACTACGAGCAGTACTTC. Its translation is CASSYRGQGAYYEQYF.

The gene calls are TRBV5-4 and TRBJ1-2, with D hard to call. V was cut by 5 bases and J by 4 bases, with 12 bases left in between. Germline CDR1 reads SGHNT; CDR2 reads YYREEE (reference sequence). This CDR3 is 13 amino acids long. CDR3 sequence (DNA): TGTGCCAGCAGTCTGGACTACAGCTATGGCTACACCTTC. It encodes CASSLDYSYGYTF.

This sequence joins TRBV18 and TRBJ1-3, with no clear D. Trimming stripped 2 bases from V and 4 bases from J, with 15 bases between. The CDR3 has 16 amino acids. CDR1 KGHSH and CDR2 LQKENI come from the germline V gene. DNA of the CDR3: TGTGCCAGCTCACCAAACGGGAACAGAAGAGGAAACACCATATATTTT. Translated: CASSPNGNRRGNTIYF.

This rearrangement joins TRBV19 to TRBJ2-1, with TRBD1 matching 10 bases. Germline CDR1 is LNHDA and CDR2 is SQIVND (reference sequence). V gave up 7 bases and J gave up 3 bases; unmatched junction bases: 12. The CDR3 covers 17 residues. CDR3 region: CASKGQGRGLGYNEQFF. CDR3 nucleotide sequence: TGTGCCAGTAAGGGACAGGGGAGGGGGCTTGGCTACAATGAGCAGTTCTTC.

The chain is built from TRBV12-3 or TRBV12-4 and TRBJ2-7; maybe TRBD2 (6 bases). V gave up 7 bases and J gave up 3 bases, with 10 bases separating them. The CDR3 has 12 amino acids. The DNA of the CDR3 is TGTGCCAGCACCTTGGACTACTACGAGCAGTACTTC. Its translation is CASTLDYYEQYF.